This is a list of T cell receptor beta chains from one sample in a study of blood T cell repertoires in COVID-19. The protocol was immunoSEQ multiplex PCR, while the TCRdb copy is restricted to in-frame clones and leaves out a portion. The sample includes roughly 70,000 clones, about 90% seen only once; the top ten take roughly 0.53%. The sequencing input was peripheral blood. Receptor source: a man between 50 and 59 years old with COVID-19, enrolled during active disease. Each CDR3 is given with its conserved first and last residue. The order of the fields is D gene, clone size, V gene, J gene, CDR3 DNA, CDR3 protein. D genes are given only for firm matches. Expanded clones are given a class, and other clones once, few, many or no size at all.

.	.	TRBV10-3	TRBJ2-1	TGTGCCATCAGCTCGGGTACGCTTTACAATGAGCAGTTCTTC	CAISSGTLYNEQFF
TRBD2	.	TRBV25-1	TRBJ2-1	TGTGCCAGCAGTGAATGGTCTAGCGGGGGGGGAAATGAGCAGTTCTTC	CASSEWSSGGGNEQFF
.	.	TRBV5-1	TRBJ2-4	TGCGCCAGCAGCTTTGAACCGGGACACCGTAAAAACATTCAGTACTTC	CASSFEPGHRKNIQYF
TRBD2	.	TRBV5-1	TRBJ2-2	TGCGCCAGCAGCTTGGTCGCTAGCGGTGCGGGCACCGGGGAGCTGTTTTTT	CASSLVASGAGTGELFF
.	.	TRBV19	TRBJ1-2	TGTGCCAGTAGTGGGGGACGACCCGGGGAGGAGGCCTATGGCTACACCTTC	CASSGGRPGEEAYGYTF
TRBD1	.	TRBV7-3	TRBJ1-6	TGTGCCAGCAGTCATTCCGACAGGGTCTATAATTCACCCCTCCACTTT	CASSHSDRVYNSPLHF
TRBD2	.	TRBV28	TRBJ2-2	TGTGCCAGCAGTCCGATAGCGGGAGCGAACACCGGGGAGCTGTTTTTT	CASSPIAGANTGELFF
TRBD1	.	TRBV5-1	TRBJ2-1	TGCGCCAGCAGTGGGACAGCCGGAAGAAATGAGCAGTTCTTC	CASSGTAGRNEQFF
.	.	TRBV9	TRBJ2-2	TGTGCCAGCAGCGTAACCCTAAACACCGGGGAGCTGTTTTTT	CASSVTLNTGELFF
TRBD1	.	TRBV6-5	TRBJ1-1	TGTGCCAGCAGGACAGGGGGCGGACCCTCGGCTGCTTTCTTT	CASRTGGGPSAAFF
TRBD2	once	TRBV27	TRBJ2-1	TGTGCCAGCAGTCACCTGACTAGCGGGAGAATTAGGAATGAGCAGTTCTTC	CASSHLTSGRIRNEQFF
.	.	TRBV3-1/TRBV3-2	TRBJ1-2	TGTGCCAGCAGCCTCAGGGATGGCTACACCTTC	CASSLRDGYTF
TRBD2	.	TRBV2	TRBJ2-2	TGTGCCAAAGGGACTAGGGGCACCGGGGAGCTGTTTTTT	CAKGTRGTGELFF
TRBD1	.	TRBV5-1	TRBJ1-4	TGCGCCAGCAGCTTTGGGACAGCTAATGAAAAACTGTTTTTT	CASSFGTANEKLFF
TRBD1	.	TRBV12-3/TRBV12-4	TRBJ2-4	TGTGCCAGCAGCCGAGGACAGGCGGGCATTCAGTACTTC	CASSRGQAGIQYF
.	.	TRBV18	TRBJ1-4	TGTGCCAGCTCACCACAAAGGATCCGAGGGGAAAAACTGTTTTTT	CASSPQRIRGEKLFF
.	.	TRBV21-1	TRBJ1-3	TGTGCCAGCAGCTCCAGAGGAAGGGACAGCCCGCTCTCTGGAAACACCATATATTTT	CASSSRGRDSPLSGNTIYF
.	.	TRBV6-6	TRBJ2-7	TGTGCCAGCAGTCCCCCCGGGGTGAGCGGTCCGGGCGAGCAGTACTTC	CASSPPGVSGPGEQYF
TRBD2	.	TRBV5-1	TRBJ2-7	TGCGCCAGCAGCTTGCCGGAACTAGCGGTGAACGAGCAGTACTTC	CASSLPELAVNEQYF
TRBD1	few	TRBV4-1	TRBJ2-7	TGCGCCAGCAGCCAAGCTTCCAGGGGGCCTTACTACGAGCAGTACTTC	CASSQASRGPYYEQYF
TRBD2	.	TRBV5-5	TRBJ2-7	TGTGCCAGCAGCCCGGGGGTAGCGGGGGAGCAGTACTTC	CASSPGVAGEQYF
.	.	TRBV28	TRBJ2-7	TGTGCCAGCAGTTTGGGGGGGGCCCTACCTACGGAGCAGTACTTC	CASSLGGALPTEQYF
.	few	TRBV3-1/TRBV3-2	TRBJ2-7	TGTGCCAGCAGCCAAGATCTTCCGGGAGCCCTCTCCTACGAGCAGTACTTC	CASSQDLPGALSYEQYF
.	.	TRBV2	TRBJ2-1	TGTGCCAGCAGTGATTCGCCCCTCGGTAATGAGCAGTTCTTC	CASSDSPLGNEQFF
.	.	TRBV7-2	TRBJ2-3	TGTGCCAGCAGCTTACAGGGGCTAGGCACAGATACGCAGTATTTT	CASSLQGLGTDTQYF
.	.	TRBV10-3	TRBJ1-4	TGTGCCACCGCCGTCGCGGGGGCCGATAATGAAAAACTGTTTTTT	CATAVAGADNEKLFF
.	.	TRBV6-2/TRBV6-3	TRBJ1-5	TGTGCCAGCAGTTCGAGGGAAGAGCGGCCCCAGCATTTT	CASSSREERPQHF
.	.	TRBV9	TRBJ2-7	TGTGCCAGCAGCGTAGGTGGCCTCTACGAGCAGTACTTC	CASSVGGLYEQYF
.	.	TRBV12-3/TRBV12-4	TRBJ1-4	TGTGCCAGCACCACTTCCTCTAATGAAAAACTGTTTTTT	CASTTSSNEKLFF
TRBD2	.	TRBV5-4	TRBJ2-5	TGTGCCAGCAGCCTCCCGGGAGGGCAAGAGACCCAGTACTTC	CASSLPGGQETQYF
.	.	TRBV29-1	TRBJ2-2	TGCAGCGTCGGAGGGGAGCCGAACACCGGGGAGCTGTTTTTT	CSVGGEPNTGELFF
.	.	TRBV4-2	TRBJ2-2	TGTGCCAGCAGCCTCAGACTTAAGGACTACCCTCGGGGGGAGCTGTTTTTT	CASSLRLKDYPRGELFF
TRBD1	few	TRBV19	TRBJ1-5	TGTGCCAGTAGTGTGGACAGGGCCAATCAGCCCCAGCATTTT	CASSVDRANQPQHF
TRBD1	once	TRBV14	TRBJ2-7	TGTGTACAGGGGCCCAGCTCCTACGAGCAGTACTTC	CVQGPSSYEQYF
TRBD1	.	TRBV27	TRBJ1-4	TGTGCCACGAGGACAGGGGAGGAAGAAAAACTGTTTTTT	CATRTGEEEKLFF
TRBD1	.	TRBV19	TRBJ1-2	TGTGCCAGTAGTATAGCGGGGACAGTTGCGGGTAATGGCTACACCTTC	CASSIAGTVAGNGYTF
.	.	TRBV15	TRBJ2-5	TGTGCCACCACGAGGGCGGGCCGCCAAGAGACCCAGTACTTC	CATTRAGRQETQYF
.	.	TRBV7-2	TRBJ2-1	TGTGCCAGCAGCTTAAGGGCAGGGTGGCACAATGAGCAGTTCTTC	CASSLRAGWHNEQFF
.	once	TRBV5-1	TRBJ1-5	TGCGCCAGCAGCTTGGGTCCAGGGGGCAATCAGCCCCAGCATTTT	CASSLGPGGNQPQHF
TRBD2	.	TRBV2	TRBJ2-3	TGTGCCAGCAGTCCGTGGACTAGCGCCAGCACAGATACGCAGTATTTT	CASSPWTSASTDTQYF